This T cell receptor (beta chain) was sequenced for a study of blood T cells in healthy people across ages. The use of a sample-barcoded 5' primer and a J-beta primer mix characterized a second PCR of roughly 7 to 12 cycles. Each cDNA molecule was tagged by a template-switch adaptor with 12 random nucleotides. TCRdb re-called the 5' RACE reads through MiXCR, storing one row per CDR3 protein. The profile shows 700,000 to 950,000 distinct CDR3 sequences, more than 40% of them singletons. Remarks on this clonotype: Its antigen is as yet unknown.

Total RNA was extracted at no less than 5 micrograms per sample. J gave up 2 bases and V 3 bases, and 10 bases lay outside the gene matches. Per germline, CDR1 MGHDK and CDR2 SYGVNS. This CDR3 contains 17 residues. Study-wide results and limits: The long-lived group displayed more naive CD4+ cells, plus higher diversity, than the aged donors did.

The specimen sequenced was blood. This clonotype was sampled from a woman aged 55-75 years in good health. This sequence joins TRBV25-1 and TRBJ1-2; 9 bases agree with TRBD1. CDR3 DNA sequence: TGTGCCAGCAGTGATCCAGGGACAGGGTCTTACAACTATGGCTACACCTTC. Its translation: CASSDPGTGSYNYGYTF.